This TCR beta chain was retrieved from a study of blood T cell repertoires in COVID-19 (dated by TCRdb to about 2020). For context, the study as a whole: The collaborator samples originated in the United States, Italy and Spain and spanned the acute and convalescent phases of COVID-19. The samples were drawn from two sources: the first 160 participants of the ongoing ImmuneRACE study, and fewer than 1,500 subjects contributed by 6 global collaborators. The prospective study material was composed of cDNA or gDNA derived from T cells, B-cell-depleted T cells, or PBMCs. Subjects who had been exposed to COVID-19, were actively infected with it, or had recovered from it provided the deeply sampled blood TCRbeta repertoires that made up the dataset. Sample metadata almost always included a de-identified subject ID, COVID-19 status, age in years and sex. The repertoires were released in a freely available public database intended as a resource for research on the immune response to SARS-CoV-2. Where available, HLA class I and class II types were taken from metadata supplied by the sample provider and were not determined by assay-based typing.

The germline V gene encodes CDR1 SGHTA and CDR2 FQGNSA. Cut back by 5 bases and 1 base, the V and J ends lie 14 bases apart. From its cysteine to its phenylalanine, the CDR3 spans 16 amino acids. Only the CDR3 portion is preserved as DNA: 48 bases, with reading frame beginning at the first base. Comments on this clone: No cognate antigen has been identified for it. There are no base qualities to consult, and no much larger clone falls within one base.

The paper's findings and limits, for the study overall: The quantity of clinical and demographic metadata differed by source and by participant and was supplied without curation.

Whole blood was collected in K2EDTA tubes by collaborating institutions according to the institutions' own protocols. For TCRbeta analysis, collaborator samples were shipped as frozen whole blood, as isolated PBMCs, or as DNA extracted from either sample type. The immunoSEQ Assay, a bias-controlled multiplex PCR, was used to amplify TCRbeta CDR3 regions from genomic DNA. The original pipeline was this. Within the assay, amplification of reference gene primers was used to estimate how many nucleated cells each sample contained. Sequence reads were collapsed and filtered to measure the absolute abundance of every unique TCRbeta CDR3 rearrangement. For each sample, productive Simpson clonality was calculated as the square root of Simpson's diversity index over productive rearrangements. TCRdb mirrors the immuneACCESS table, restricted to in-frame sequences. Some clones are absent from its copies; in checked studies, under half trace to an unresolved V gene, and the reason for the others is unknown. The V and J calls and the clone size are those of that table, but D and trimming were determined from the DNA. Present in this sample are more than 20,000 clones, less than 75% of which were seen just once. About a fifth of the sample rests with the top ten.

Rearrangement joined TRBV7-2 to TRBJ2-2; D gene: possibly TRBD1, on 6 matching bases. The sample consisted of peripheral blood. The sequence was obtained from a human donor in a cohort sampled during active or convalescent COVID-19. The CDR3 region reads CASSPRSRGNTGELFF. The DNA sequence is TGTGCCAGCAGCCCGCGTTCCAGGGGGAACACCGGGGAGCTGTTTTTT.